This T cell receptor (beta chain) was sequenced in a study of blood T cell repertoires in COVID-19. Only in-frame clones appear in the TCRdb table, and some are missing; sequencing was by immunoSEQ multiplex PCR. The sample lists fewer than 350,000 clones; around 90% were seen once. The CDR3 sequence is 17 residues long. Looked up from germline, CDR1 is MNHEY and CDR2 is SMNVEV (reference sequence). The junction had 17 bases not matched to a gene; V was cut back by 6 bases and J by 8 bases. The sequenced sample was PBMCs or T cells enriched from blood (not recorded which). The rearrangement links TRBV27 to TRBJ1-4; 8 bases are a match to TRBD1. The sequence came from a woman aged 55-69 years in a cohort exposed to, infected with or recovered from COVID-19 (not recorded which). The CDR3 reads CASRNDGGGRGHEKLFF. CDR3 DNA sequence: TGTGCCAGCAGAAACGACGGCGGGGGCAGGGGGCACGAAAAACTGTTTTTT.